These T cell receptor beta chains were read from a single sample in a study of shared clonotypes between healthy human individuals. Only in-frame clones appear in the TCRdb table, and some are missing; sequencing was by immunoSEQ multiplex PCR. The sample shows about 2.3 million clones, 90% to 95% of them seen only once. The sequenced sample consisted of naive CD4+ T cells from PBMCs. The receptors were sampled from a man aged 18 to 30 in good health. Some clones in this sample may be carry-over from other donors' samples. Both conserved end residues are part of each CDR3. The D gene is left open where the match is weak. Some rows have no size entry. The others give once, few or many, or a class for an expanded clone.

v_call	clone_size	j_call	d_call	cdr3_aa	cdr3_nt
TRBV5-1	NA	TRBJ2-1	NA	CASSSSVSSYNEQFF	TGCGCCAGCAGCTCGAGCGTCTCCTCCTACAATGAGCAGTTCTTC
TRBV7-9	NA	TRBJ1-2	NA	CASSSPFAGGYTF	TGTGCCAGCAGCTCCCCATTCGCAGGTGGCTACACCTTC
TRBV7-3	NA	TRBJ1-1	NA	CASSLGGKNTEAFF	TGTGCCAGCAGCTTGGGCGGAAAGAACACTGAAGCTTTCTTT
TRBV11-3	NA	TRBJ1-5	NA	CASSYGGSDNQPQHF	TGTGCCAGCAGCTATGGGGGGAGCGATAATCAGCCCCAGCATTTT
TRBV6-5	NA	TRBJ2-5	NA	CATSPVAGRKTQYF	TGTGCCACCAGCCCTGTGGCGGGACGGAAGACCCAGTACTTC
TRBV4-2	NA	TRBJ2-3	TRBD1	CASSPQGPTPLTDTQYF	TGTGCCAGCAGCCCACAGGGGCCAACCCCCCTCACAGATACGCAGTATTTT
TRBV10-3	NA	TRBJ2-7	NA	CAINGGVDEQYF	TGTGCCATCAACGGGGGAGTCGACGAGCAGTACTTC
TRBV2	NA	TRBJ1-5	NA	CASGAVNSNQPQHF	TGTGCCAGCGGGGCCGTTAATAGCAATCAGCCCCAGCATTTT
TRBV5-3	NA	TRBJ2-7	NA	CARRTERTKMTHEQYF	TGTGCCAGAAGAACAGAGCGGACTAAGATGACCCACGAGCAGTACTTC
TRBV18	NA	TRBJ1-5	NA	CASSPTHSNQPQHF	TGTGCCAGCTCACCTACACATAGCAATCAGCCCCAGCATTTT
TRBV19	NA	TRBJ2-5	NA	CASSGGAQETQYF	TGTGCCAGTAGCGGCGGCGCTCAAGAGACCCAGTACTTC
TRBV25-1	NA	TRBJ2-1	TRBD2	CASSGLAGDGSYNEQFF	TGTGCCAGCAGTGGCCTAGCGGGAGATGGATCCTACAATGAGCAGTTCTTC
TRBV5-3	NA	TRBJ2-2	NA	CARRQRNRENTGELFF	TGTGCCAGAAGGCAACGCAACAGGGAGAACACCGGGGAGCTGTTTTTT
TRBV25-1	NA	TRBJ1-2	TRBD1	CASSVTQTGLNYGYTF	TGTGCCAGCAGTGTTACCCAGACAGGGCTTAACTATGGCTACACCTTC
TRBV7-2	NA	TRBJ2-2	TRBD1	CASTQFGQAYYTGELFF	TGTGCCAGCACCCAGTTCGGACAGGCCTACTACACCGGGGAGCTGTTTTTT
TRBV10-3	NA	TRBJ2-7	TRBD2	CAISGGGSLYEQYF	TGTGCCATCAGTGGAGGCGGGAGTTTATACGAGCAGTACTTC
TRBV4-2	few	TRBJ1-1	NA	CASSQQTATNTEAFF	TGTGCCAGCAGCCAACAAACGGCTACGAACACTGAAGCTTTCTTT
TRBV28	NA	TRBJ1-1	NA	CASSHGREVEAFF	TGTGCCAGCAGCCACGGACGGGAGGTTGAAGCTTTCTTT
TRBV28	NA	TRBJ2-1	TRBD1	CASRPYGTGVFNEQFF	TGTGCCAGCAGACCTTACGGGACAGGGGTTTTTAATGAGCAGTTCTTC
TRBV7-9	NA	TRBJ2-2	TRBD2	CASSFGSRGSIPGELFF	TGTGCCAGCAGCTTCGGGTCGCGCGGGAGCATCCCCGGGGAGCTGTTTTTT
TRBV11-3	NA	TRBJ2-2	NA	CASSLDLGELFF	TGTGCCAGCAGCTTAGATTTGGGGGAGCTGTTTTTT
TRBV7-2	NA	TRBJ2-7	NA	CASSLAARDEQYF	TGTGCCAGCAGCTTAGCCGCGAGGGACGAGCAGTACTTC
TRBV5-1	NA	TRBJ2-1	NA	CASSLGQGGDEQFF	TGCGCCAGCAGCTTGGGCCAGGGAGGCGATGAGCAGTTCTTC
TRBV5-1	NA	TRBJ2-2	TRBD2	CASSRDYYNTGELFF	TGCGCCAGCAGCCGGGACTACTACAACACCGGGGAGCTGTTTTTT
TRBV6-5	NA	TRBJ2-7	TRBD2	CASIPTSGRGEQYF	TGTGCCAGCATCCCGACTAGCGGGAGGGGAGAGCAGTACTTC
TRBV9	NA	TRBJ2-1	TRBD2	CASSVIAGGPSEQFF	TGTGCCAGCAGCGTGATAGCGGGAGGGCCGAGTGAGCAGTTCTTC
TRBV19	once	TRBJ2-7	NA	CASSQTGAAGEQYF	TGTGCCAGTAGCCAGACCGGGGCCGCGGGGGAGCAGTACTTC
TRBV11-2	NA	TRBJ2-1	NA	CASSLVSGYLYNEQFF	TGTGCCAGCAGCTTAGTCTCCGGATACCTCTACAATGAGCAGTTCTTC
TRBV28	NA	TRBJ2-2	NA	CASRAGTINTGELFF	TGTGCCAGCAGAGCCGGGACAATAAACACCGGGGAGCTGTTTTTT
TRBV11-2	NA	TRBJ1-4	NA	CASSSAGTKKLFF	TGTGCCAGCAGCTCCGCCGGGACGAAAAAACTGTTTTTT
TRBV19	NA	TRBJ1-4	NA	CASSPGETGANEKLFF	TGTGCCAGTAGCCCAGGAGAGACGGGGGCTAATGAAAAACTGTTTTTT
TRBV7-9	NA	TRBJ1-2	NA	CASSLGQDVYGYTF	TGTGCCAGCAGCTTAGGACAGGACGTTTATGGCTACACCTTC
TRBV19	NA	TRBJ1-5	NA	CASARYSNQPQHF	TGTGCCAGTGCCAGGTATAGCAATCAGCCCCAGCATTTT
TRBV5-1	NA	TRBJ2-4	NA	CASSPGGGAKNIQYF	TGCGCCAGCAGCCCCGGGGGCGGAGCCAAAAACATTCAGTACTTC
TRBV18	NA	TRBJ2-7	NA	CASSPAGQGEQYF	TGTGCCAGCTCACCGGCAGGGCAGGGCGAGCAGTACTTC
TRBV21-1	NA	TRBJ2-3	NA	CASSRPGGDRTDTQYF	TGTGCCAGCAGCAGGCCAGGGGGGGATCGCACAGATACGCAGTATTTT
TRBV6-5	NA	TRBJ2-7	NA	CASSYSGDYEQYF	TGTGCCAGCAGTTACTCGGGGGACTACGAGCAGTACTTC
TRBV7-2	NA	TRBJ1-5	NA	CASSPEGGQPQHF	TGTGCCAGCAGCCCGGAAGGCGGTCAGCCCCAGCATTTT
TRBV14	NA	TRBJ2-7	NA	CASSQSPGPFYEQYF	TGTGCCAGCAGCCAATCCCCCGGCCCGTTTTACGAGCAGTACTTC
TRBV28	NA	TRBJ2-3	TRBD1	CASSSGQGVVDTQYF	TGTGCCAGCAGTTCCGGACAGGGGGTGGTAGATACGCAGTATTTT
TRBV21-1	NA	TRBJ2-7	NA	CASTRTGDSQYF	TGTGCCAGCACCAGGACAGGGGACTCACAGTACTTC
TRBV2	NA	TRBJ2-7	NA	CASSPRVRAYEQYF	TGTGCCAGCAGTCCCAGAGTCAGAGCCTACGAGCAGTACTTC
TRBV29-1	NA	TRBJ2-3	NA	CSVGKGSTDTQYF	TGCAGCGTTGGCAAAGGGAGCACAGATACGCAGTATTTT
TRBV29-1	NA	TRBJ2-7	NA	CSVSAGMDEQYF	TGCAGCGTCAGCGCAGGGATGGACGAGCAGTACTTC
TRBV11-2	NA	TRBJ1-4	NA	CASSLSGGKLFF	TGTGCCAGCAGCTTGTCGGGAGGAAAACTGTTTTTT
TRBV9	NA	TRBJ2-1	NA	CASSPQGDFFNEQFF	TGTGCCAGCAGCCCCCAGGGGGACTTTTTCAATGAGCAGTTCTTC
TRBV18	NA	TRBJ2-1	NA	CASSTVQSEQFF	TGTGCCAGCTCAACTGTACAGAGTGAGCAGTTCTTC
TRBV18	NA	TRBJ2-2	TRBD2	CASSPPGLAGGGSNTGELFF	TGTGCCAGCTCACCACCGGGGCTAGCGGGTGGAGGTTCGAACACCGGGGAGCTGTTTTTT
TRBV7-9	NA	TRBJ1-1	NA	CASSFSGAGGTEAFF	TGTGCCAGCAGCTTTTCGGGGGCTGGGGGCACTGAAGCTTTCTTT
TRBV15	NA	TRBJ1-4	NA	CATSRRTPTNEKLFF	TGTGCCACCAGCAGACGGACACCAACTAATGAAAAACTGTTTTTT
TRBV4-2	NA	TRBJ2-3	NA	CASSPGGSTDTQYF	TGTGCCAGCAGCCCCGGAGGGAGCACAGATACGCAGTATTTT
TRBV4-3	NA	TRBJ2-1	NA	CASSQDSVSSYNEQFF	TGCGCCAGCAGCCAAGATTCGGTAAGCTCCTACAATGAGCAGTTCTTC
TRBV30	once	TRBJ2-4	TRBD2	CAWSGGTSGRELAKNIQYF	TGTGCCTGGAGTGGGGGGACTAGCGGGAGGGAACTAGCCAAAAACATTCAGTACTTC